This TCR beta chain was captured by sequencing in a study of cytomegalovirus exposure and HLA in healthy donors. For the study at large: Among the 300 to 500 genotyped donors, approximately 80% were placed in the Caucasian-associated ancestry cluster. General study results and limits: Three chains linked to CMV were shown in vitro to be specific for CMV antigens. No immune exposure information besides CMV serostatus was available. DRB1 showed the most TCR associations and HLA-C the fewest in a later analysis, as rates varied by HLA locus.

As to this clone: Antigen unknown.

V lost 5 bases and J lost 8; bases outside the gene matches: 9. The CDR3 loop spans 14 amino acids. The V gene's germline CDR1 is MNHNS and CDR2 SASEGT. In the PCR, 60 Vbeta and 13 Jbeta primers were used. Generated by immunoSEQ multiplex PCR, the TCRdb table keeps only in-frame clones and is missing some. In all, the sample yields under 90,000 clones. This clonotype was sampled from a man in his fifties or sixties in good health and CMV-seropositive. Sequenced input: PBMCs. V usage is TRBV6-1 and J usage is TRBJ2-1; the match to TRBD2 covers 7 bases. CDR3 residues: CASSSSGFRYEQFF. The CDR3 nucleotides are TGTGCCAGCAGTAGTAGCGGGTTCAGGTATGAGCAGTTCTTC.